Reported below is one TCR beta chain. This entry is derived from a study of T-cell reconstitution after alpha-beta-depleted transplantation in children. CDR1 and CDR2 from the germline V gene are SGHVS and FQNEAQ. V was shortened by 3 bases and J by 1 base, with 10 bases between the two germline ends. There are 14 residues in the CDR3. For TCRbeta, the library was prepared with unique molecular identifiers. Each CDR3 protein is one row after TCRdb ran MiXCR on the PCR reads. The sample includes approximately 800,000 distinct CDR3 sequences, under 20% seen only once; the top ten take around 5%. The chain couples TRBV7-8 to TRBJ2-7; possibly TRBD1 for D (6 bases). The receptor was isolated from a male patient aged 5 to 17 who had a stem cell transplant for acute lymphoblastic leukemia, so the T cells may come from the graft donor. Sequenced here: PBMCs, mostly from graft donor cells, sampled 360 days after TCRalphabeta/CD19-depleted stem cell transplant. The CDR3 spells CASSFGQTSYEQYF. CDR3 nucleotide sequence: TGTGCCAGCAGCTTCGGACAGACATCCTACGAGCAGTACTTC. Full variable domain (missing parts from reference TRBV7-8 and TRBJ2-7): GAGVSQSPRYKVAKRGQDVALRCDPISGHVSLFWYQQALGQGPEFLTYFQNEAQLDKSGLPSDRFFAERPEGSVSTLKIQRTQQEDSAVYLCASSFGQTSYEQYFGPGTRLTVT.